This T cell receptor beta chain emerged from a study of cytomegalovirus exposure and HLA in healthy donors (dated by TCRdb to the late 2010s). A note on the overall study: According to a later analysis, one platform produced both the roughly 130 validation repertoires and the roughly 650 repertoires of the first cohort. The study aimed to test whether signatures of past pathogen exposure could be identified by cataloging public T cell receptors. Along with the roughly 670-subject first cohort, a separate validation cohort of some 130 different subjects was used. High-throughput TCR immunosequencing, statistical association of individual TCRs with disease status, and machine learning were combined to predict cytomegalovirus infection status.

A note on this clone: Its recognized antigen is unknown. It has no much larger one-base neighbor in the sample; base qualities were not kept.

The donors were included in the validation cohort of around 120 subjects, a group kept apart from the roughly 670-subject first cohort. Libraries were built with the immunoSEQ multiplex PCR assay. The paper's data handling went like this. A statistical classification framework was developed to diagnose cytomegalovirus status using the catalog of TCR beta chain sequences. TCRdb's version of the immuneACCESS table is confined to in-frame rearrangements and falls short of the full clone set. An unresolved V gene accounts for under half of the shortfall where checked; the remainder is of unknown origin. The V and J calls and clone size come from that table; D and trimming were worked out from the DNA. Within this sample are tens of thousands of clones, with around 94% of them counted one time only. Together, the top ten hold about 0.63% of the sample. What the research found in general, with its limitations: A total of 164 TCR beta chains were listed by the study as associated with cytomegalovirus. A later analysis lacked HLA typing for the validation cohort, so it scored co-occurrence in that cohort across all 110 or so repertoires. The authors suggested that the approach could potentially be generalized to other disease states and immunological phenotypes. A few of the identified cytomegalovirus-associated TCR beta chains were confirmed in vitro to be specific for cytomegalovirus antigens. The classifier was reported to diagnose cytomegalovirus status with high specificity and sensitivity in both the original cohort and the validation cohort. While some public TCRs were present in many individuals, most TCR sequences turned up only very rarely across donors. Of the cluster scores, approximately 95% were above 0 in a later analysis, which found that TCRs clustered in the first cohort also tended to co-occur in the approximately 120 validation repertoires.

Sequencing used PBMCs. The origin of this receptor is a woman aged 18-29 years in good health and CMV-seronegative.

Read as DNA, the sequence is TGTGCCAGCAGCCCCGGGAAGCGAACAACTAATGAAAAACTGTTTTTT. It translates to CASSPGKRTTNEKLFF. The chain joins TRBV11-2 to TRBJ1-4, with no D gene named confidently. The CDR3 runs 16 amino acids, cysteine and phenylalanine included. Only the CDR3 portion is preserved as DNA: 48 bases, with reading frame beginning at the first base. Reading the germline V gene gives CDR1 SGHAT and CDR2 FQNNGV. V lost 5 bases and J lost 0 bases; the stretch between them is 13 bases long.